One and the same sample provided the 4 T cell receptor beta chains below, sequenced in a study of T cells in Graves' hyperthyroidism and ophthalmopathy. Amplification of TCR beta CDR3 regions used RNA as the template. The HTBI primer set served for first-round RT-PCR of the TCR CDR3. TCRdb analysed the multiplex PCR reads with MiXCR anew, one entry per CDR3 protein. The table records approximately 640,000 distinct CDR3 sequences, 40% to 55% of them present only once. The specimen was peripheral blood or thyroid tissue (not recorded which). All receptors derive from an adult man with Graves' disease, either hyperthyroidism or ophthalmopathy (not recorded which).

V usage is TRBV2 and J usage is TRBJ1-1, with a weak D call TRBD1 (6 bases). CDR1 and CDR2 from the germline V gene are SNHLY and FYNNEI. The length of the CDR3 is 14 residues. Deletions cut 8 bases from V and 4 bases from J, with 17 bases between. The CDR3 is CASSLSRGPTEAFF. CDR3 nucleotide sequence: TGTGCCAGCTCCCTTTCCCGGGGGCCCACTGAAGCTTTCTTT. Full variable domain (missing parts from reference TRBV2 and TRBJ1-1): EPEVTQTPSHQVTQMGQEVILRCVPISNHLYFYWYRQILGQKVEFLVSFYNNEISEKSEIFDDQFSVERPDGSNFTLKIRSTKLEDSAMYFCASSLSRGPTEAFFGQGTRLTVV.

V usage is TRBV12-3 or TRBV12-4 and J usage is TRBJ1-2; 12 positions agree with TRBD1. V lost 7 bases, J lost 4 bases, and 7 bases stayed unmatched. The length of the CDR3 is 15 residues. CDR3 coding DNA: TGTGCCAGCACCGGGACAGGGGGCTCGGGCTATGGCTACACCTTC. Translated: CASTGTGGSGYGYTF.

The chain recombines TRBV24-1 with TRBJ1-2; D might be TRBD1 (5 bases). V lost 3 bases and J lost 4, with 17 bases in between. The CDR3 consists of 16 residues. Germline V gives CDR1 KGHDR, CDR2 SFDVKD. The CDR3 region is CATSDTRRGGAYGYTF. The CDR3 region has the DNA TGTGCCACCAGTGATACGCGACGGGGGGGTGCCTATGGCTACACCTTC.

This clonotype has a handful of counts. This sequence joins TRBV20-1 and TRBJ2-7, with 8 bases identical to TRBD2. The CDR3 extends over 16 amino acids. The V segment lost 3 bases and the J segment 3 bases; nucleotides outside the gene matches: 13. The germline gives CDR1 DFQATT, CDR2 SNEGSKA (reference sequence). The CDR3 bases are TGCAGTGCTAGTCTTCTAACGGGGGGGCCCATCTACGAGCAGTACTTC. Its protein is CSASLLTGGPIYEQYF.